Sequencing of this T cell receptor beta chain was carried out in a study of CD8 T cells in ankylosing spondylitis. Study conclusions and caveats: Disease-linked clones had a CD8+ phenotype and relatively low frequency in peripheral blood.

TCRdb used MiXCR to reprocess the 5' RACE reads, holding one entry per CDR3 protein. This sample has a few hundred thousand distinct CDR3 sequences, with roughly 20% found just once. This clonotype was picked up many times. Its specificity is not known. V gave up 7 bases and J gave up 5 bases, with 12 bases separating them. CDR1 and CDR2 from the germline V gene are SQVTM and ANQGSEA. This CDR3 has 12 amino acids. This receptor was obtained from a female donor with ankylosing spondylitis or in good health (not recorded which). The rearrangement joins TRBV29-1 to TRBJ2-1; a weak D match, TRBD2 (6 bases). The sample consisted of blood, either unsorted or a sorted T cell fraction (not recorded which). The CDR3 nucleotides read TGCAGCGCGTACGGAGGGGACAATGAGCAGTTCTTC. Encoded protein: CSAYGGDNEQFF.